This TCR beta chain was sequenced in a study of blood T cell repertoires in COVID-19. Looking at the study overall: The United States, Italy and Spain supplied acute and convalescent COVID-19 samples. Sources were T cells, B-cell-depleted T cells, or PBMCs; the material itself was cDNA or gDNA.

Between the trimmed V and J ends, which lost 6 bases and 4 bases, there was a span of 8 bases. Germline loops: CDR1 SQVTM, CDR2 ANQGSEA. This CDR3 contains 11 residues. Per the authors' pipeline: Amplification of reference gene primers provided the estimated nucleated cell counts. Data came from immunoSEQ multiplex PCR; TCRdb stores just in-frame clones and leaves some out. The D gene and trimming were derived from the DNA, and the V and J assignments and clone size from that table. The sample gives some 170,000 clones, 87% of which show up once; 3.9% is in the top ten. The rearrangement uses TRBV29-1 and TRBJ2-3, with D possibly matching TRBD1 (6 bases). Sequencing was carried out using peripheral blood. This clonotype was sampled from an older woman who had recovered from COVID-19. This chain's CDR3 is CSVGQSDTQYF. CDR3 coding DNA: TGCAGCGTCGGACAGTCAGATACGCAGTATTTT.